The source of this T cell receptor (beta chain) is a study of blood T cell repertoires in COVID-19. The table came from immunoSEQ multiplex PCR; TCRdb's copy has only in-frame clones and leaves some out. The sample includes about 200,000 clones, 86% of them seen just once. This CDR3 comprises 10 residues. V was pared by 6 bases and J by 5 bases, with 7 bases between. In germline, CDR1 is SQVTM, CDR2 ANQGSEA. The sequence was collected from a woman between 65 and 79 years old with acute or convalescent COVID-19. J is TRBJ1-2 and V is TRBV29-1; the D gene is possibly TRBD1 (6 bases). The sample consisted of peripheral blood. CDR3 amino acids: CSVTGYGYTF. CDR3 sequence (DNA): TGCAGCGTCACAGGGTATGGCTACACCTTC.